The T cell receptor (beta chain) described here comes from a study of cytomegalovirus exposure and HLA in healthy donors. The CDR3 loop spans 15 amino acids. Germline V CDR1 and CDR2: SEHNR, FQNEAQ (reference sequence). V was clipped by 2 bases and J by 5 bases; unmatched bases: 4. A note on this clone: What it binds is not known.

This PCR relied on a set of 60 Vbeta primers and 13 Jbeta primers. TCRdb keeps only in-frame clones here, not all; method: immunoSEQ multiplex PCR. The table records 180,000 or so clones, roughly 80% of them present only once. Study-level results: There were reportedly fewer N-insertions in an Asian-associated ancestry cluster than the approximately 600-donor mean, in a later analysis.

Sample: PBMCs. J is TRBJ2-2 and V is TRBV7-9; 8 positions agree with TRBD1. The origin of this receptor is a woman under 30 in good health and CMV-seronegative. The CDR3 DNA follows: TGTGCCAGCAGCTTAACAGGGGACAGGACCGGGGAGCTGTTTTTT. Its translation is CASSLTGDRTGELFF.